This T cell receptor (beta chain) was identified in a study of shared clonotypes between healthy human individuals. Study context: Every donor yielded three CD4 naive, three CD4 memory, two CD8 naive and one CD8 memory plate.

Germline CDR1 is SNHLY and CDR2 is FYNNEI. The CDR3 runs 16 residues. Losses at the gene ends were 8 bases for V and 1 base for J; bases not matched to a gene: 9. CD4+ cells underwent separation, giving CD45RA+ naive and CD45RA-negative memory subsets. Original analysis: In the immunoSEQ data, sequences were junction-only and lacked quality scores, so filtering differed. Profiling relied on immunoSEQ multiplex PCR, and the TCRdb table lists in-frame clones only, not all of them. V, J and clone size reflect that table, while D and trimming were determined from the DNA. The sample consists of around 340,000 clones, around 70% of them appearing once.

The V and J genes are TRBV2 and TRBJ2-1, with TRBD2 identical over 9 bases. The sequence was collected from a man in his thirties or forties in good health. The sequencing sample was made of memory CD4+ T cells sorted from blood. Subset indicated: CD45RA-negative fraction. CDR3 in amino acids: CASDGRSGGSYNEQFF. In DNA form, the CDR3 reads TGTGCCAGCGATGGCCGAAGCGGGGGGTCCTACAATGAGCAGTTCTTC. Full variable domain (remainder filled in from reference TRBV2 and TRBJ2-1): EPEVTQTPSHQVTQMGQEVILRCVPISNHLYFYWYRQILGQKVEFLVSFYNNEISEKSEIFDDQFSVERPDGSNFTLKIRSTKLEDSAMYFCASDGRSGGSYNEQFFGPGTRLTVL.